The T cell receptor (beta chain) under discussion was sequenced for a study of cytomegalovirus exposure and HLA in healthy donors. Study conclusions and caveats: Earlier results showed most TCR beta V segments being productive about 87% or about 30% of the time. In a later analysis, common viral pathogens appeared linked to several of the most significant clusters. In a later analysis, a missense DCLRE1C variant was linked to TCR beta V- and J-gene trimming. There were about 160 TCR beta chains listed as cytomegalovirus-associated.

With regard to this clone: Its antigen is unknown.

The CDR3 has 14 amino acids. V was cut by 2 bases and J by 8 bases, with 12 bases left in between. Per germline, CDR1 MNHNS and CDR2 SASEGT. The PCR employed 60 Vbeta primers together with 13 Jbeta primers. Generated by immunoSEQ multiplex PCR, the TCRdb table keeps only in-frame clones and is missing some. The sample contains approximately 150,000 clones, 60% to 80% of which appear only once. The V call is TRBV6-1, the J call TRBJ1-4, with D unclear. Sequenced material: PBMCs. The TCR sequence derives from a male donor in good health and CMV-seronegative. The CDR3 region has the DNA TGTGCCAGCAGTGAAAGCGCGGATTGGGAAAAACTGTTTTTT. Its protein product is CASSESADWEKLFF.